This paragraph covers one T cell receptor (beta chain) sequence. Sequence at one end of the junction differs from germline and may be a read error. This CDR3 has 14 residues. Germline V gene lookup returns CDR1 MNHNS and CDR2 SASEGT. This entry comes from a study of cytomegalovirus exposure and HLA in healthy donors. Using immunoSEQ multiplex PCR, the repertoire was profiled, and TCRdb retains in-frame clones only, with some absent. The data hold fewer than 130,000 clones, with over 85% observed a single time. Specimen: PBMCs. This TCR came from a woman younger than 35 in good health and CMV-seronegative. The chain couples TRBV6-1 to TRBJ2-7; 10 nucleotides line up with TRBD1. CDR3 coding DNA: TGTGCCAGCAGCGAAGGACAGGGGGGGAACGAGCAGTACTTC. Translation gives CASSEGQGGNEQYF.